This T cell receptor (beta chain) was obtained from a study of neurological immune-mediated disorders. Study-level points and caveats: There were no CDR3 amino acid sequences shared by expanded clones across subjects, a result suggesting private repertoires in all groups.

The unsorted libraries had their origin in 2 million PBMCs stored at -80 C. Over 180 million TCR-beta sequences (from 15-18 subjects) were yielded by each sequencing run. TCRdb independently ran MiXCR on the 5' RACE reads; one entry per CDR3 protein. The sample carries 48,000 or so distinct CDR3 sequences, under 13% recorded once. The CDR3 is 16 residues long. V dropped 4 bases and J dropped 6; count of bases not matched to a gene: 10. Germline CDR1 and CDR2: SGHTA and FQGTGA. There are many counts of this clonotype. The antigen is unknown. This sequence joins TRBV7-3 and TRBJ2-1; 9 bases are shared with TRBD1. This TCR was sampled from a woman between 40 and 55 years old with HTLV-1-associated myelopathy (HAM/TSP). Input material: PBMCs. The CDR3 region is CASSSPGTGRGNEQFF. The CDR3 DNA follows: TGTGCCAGCAGCTCCCCGGGGACAGGGCGAGGCAATGAGCAGTTCTTC.